One sample yielded the 20 T cell receptor beta chains listed below, sequenced in a study of T-cell memory formation after mild COVID-19. TCRdb reanalysed the 5' RACE reads using MiXCR and keeps one entry per CDR3 protein. The sample consists of about 470,000 distinct CDR3 sequences, around 25% of them appearing once. The sequenced sample consisted of PBMCs or a T cell subset sorted from them (not recorded which). The source of these receptors is an adult woman who had mild COVID-19 (a few samples of this study predate the infection). Cell type and time point are not known.

The chain is built from TRBV15 and TRBJ2-5; D ambiguous. CDR3 size: 15 residues. Trimming stripped 0 bases from V and 2 bases from J, with 10 bases between. CDR1 is LNHNV and CDR2 is YYDKDF in the germline V gene (reference sequence). The CDR3 DNA sequence: TGTGCCACCAGCAGAGATCGGGCCCCGCAAGAGACCCAGTACTTC. This gives the protein CATSRDRAPQETQYF. The whole variable domain, filled in from reference TRBV15 and TRBJ2-5, reads DAMVIQNPRYQVTQFGKPVTLSCSQTLNHNVMYWYQQKSSQAPKLLFHYYDKDFNNEADTPDNFQSRRPNTSFCFLDIRSPGLGDTAMYLCATSRDRAPQETQYFGPGTRLLVL.

This clonotype was observed a single time. CDR3 coding DNA: TGTGCCAGCAGTGAATACGGGGGACCTCGGGGGTTCACTGAAGCTTTCTTT. The encoded protein is CASSEYGGPRGFTEAFF. V gene TRBV25-1 combines with J gene TRBJ1-1; D may be TRBD1 (5 bases). The V gene's germline CDR1 is MGHDK and CDR2 SYGVNS. This CDR3 comprises 17 residues. Deletions cut 0 bases from V and 4 bases from J, with 18 bases between.

This clonotype was found a few times. The V call is TRBV5-5, the J call TRBJ2-3; 13 bases line up with TRBD2. The CDR3 runs 13 residues. Germline V gene sequence: CDR1 SGHKS, CDR2 YYEKEE (reference sequence). The J segment lost 6 bases and the V segment lost 7 bases, leaving 2 bases of the junction unmatched. This CDR3 reads CASRTSGSDTQYF. CDR3 coding DNA: TGTGCCAGCCGGACTAGCGGGAGTGATACGCAGTATTTT.

The rearrangement uses TRBV7-6 and TRBJ1-1, with 7 bases lining up with TRBD1. V dropped 0 bases and J dropped 4; count of bases not matched to a gene: 8. The CDR3 has 16 residues. CDR1 and CDR2 from the germline V gene are SGHVS and FNYEAQ. In nucleotides, the CDR3 is TGTGCCAGCAGCTTAGCGGGCAGGGGGTTACGCACTGAAGCTTTCTTT. Amino acid sequence: CASSLAGRGLRTEAFF.

The rearrangement uses TRBV25-1 and TRBJ2-5; 7 bases are shared with TRBD1. The CDR3 has 14 residues. In germline, CDR1 is MGHDK, CDR2 SYGVNS. J lost 5 bases, V lost 10 bases, and 13 bases had no gene match. The CDR3 nucleotides are TGTGCCACCAAGACAGGGAGTCTGGTGGAGACCCAGTACTTC. This codes for CATKTGSLVETQYF. Together with reference TRBV25-1 and TRBJ2-5, the CDR3 gives the full variable domain: EADIYQTPRYLVIGTGKKITLECSQTMGHDKMYWYQQDPGMELHLIHYSYGVNSTEKGDLSSESTVSRIRTEHFPLTLESARPSHTSQYLCATKTGSLVETQYFGPGTRLLVL.

This clonotype was seen at least ten times. The J gene is TRBJ2-7, the V gene TRBV25-1, with D uncertain. Germline values: CDR1 MGHDK, CDR2 SYGVNS. Trimming removed 2 bases from V and 3 bases from J, with 5 bases in between. CDR3 length: 12 residues. CDR3 nucleotides: TGTGCCAGCAGTGAAAGGAGCTACGAGCAGTACTTC. This translates into CASSERSYEQYF.

This clonotype was counted only a few times. This sequence joins TRBV7-3 and TRBJ1-4; D possibly corresponds to TRBD1 (6 bases). Trimming stripped 1 base from V and 8 bases from J, with 8 bases between. This CDR3 spans 13 amino acids. Germline CDR1 reads SGHTA; CDR2 reads FQGTGA. The CDR3 DNA follows: TGTGCCAGCAGCTTAAATCAGGGGGAAAAACTGTTTTTT. Its translation is CASSLNQGEKLFF.

This clonotype has only a few counts. This chain connects TRBV9 to TRBJ2-3, with D perhaps matching TRBD1 (6 bases). CDR1 SGDLS and CDR2 YYNGEE come from the germline V gene. V lost 0 bases and J 2 bases, leaving 13 bases between the germline ends. The CDR3 is made up of 16 amino acids. The CDR3 coding sequence is TGTGCCAGCAGCGTAGAGGCTACAGGGACCACAGATACGCAGTATTTT. As protein: CASSVEATGTTDTQYF. Full variable domain (rest looked up from reference TRBV9 and TRBJ2-3): DSGVTQTPKHLITATGQRVTLRCSPRSGDLSVYWYQQSLDQGLQFLIQYYNGEERAKGNILERFSAQQFPDLHSELNLSSLELGDSALYFCASSVEATGTTDTQYFGPGTRLTVL.

Only a few counts were recorded for this clonotype. This sequence joins TRBV20-1 and TRBJ2-1, with unresolved D. Deletions cut 6 bases from V and 4 bases from J, with 19 bases between. The CDR3 covers 15 residues. Looked up from germline, CDR1 is DFQATT and CDR2 is SNEGSKA (reference sequence). The CDR3 here is CSASPIQTGYNEQFF. CDR3 nucleotide sequence: TGCAGTGCCAGTCCAATCCAGACTGGGTACAATGAGCAGTTCTTC.

The chain uses TRBV12-3 or TRBV12-4 and TRBJ1-2; D might be TRBD1 (6 bases). Between the trimmed V and J ends, which lost 5 bases and 4 bases, there was a span of 23 bases. The CDR3 has 17 residues. CDR3 loop: CASSPLLRGGLSYGYTF. CDR3 nucleotides: TGTGCCAGCAGTCCTCTGTTGAGGGGGGGCTTAAGCTATGGCTACACCTTC.

This clonotype was seen a handful of times. This chain joins TRBV28 and TRBJ2-3, with 13 bases that match TRBD2. V lost 6 bases, J lost 4 bases, and 4 bases stayed unmatched. The CDR3 is 15 amino acids. Germline V gene sequence: CDR1 MDHEN, CDR2 SYDVKM. CDR3 region: CASRTSGRAPDTQYF. CDR3 nucleotides: TGTGCCAGCAGAACTAGCGGGAGGGCCCCAGATACGCAGTATTTT.

V usage is TRBV7-9 and J usage is TRBJ1-6; 10 bases map to TRBD1. With V trimmed by 0 bases and J by 9 bases, 8 bases remained unmatched. CDR1 and CDR2 from the germline V gene are SEHNR and FQNEAQ (reference sequence). The CDR3 length is 17 residues. Here the CDR3 reads CASSLAPYRDRGSPLHF. The CDR3 DNA reads TGTGCCAGCAGCTTAGCCCCTTACCGGGACAGGGGTTCACCCCTCCACTTT.

The chain has TRBV4-2 and TRBJ2-7; perhaps D is TRBD1 or TRBD2 (5 bases each). The V end lost 0 bases, the J end lost 3 bases, and 12 bases lay between the germline ends. Per germline, CDR1 LGHNA and CDR2 YNFKEQ. The CDR3 contains 15 residues. The CDR3 DNA follows: TGTGCCAGCAGCCAAGAAGGGACGGAATTCTACGAGCAGTACTTC. Amino acids: CASSQEGTEFYEQYF.

This clonotype was recorded a few times. The rearrangement uses TRBV7-9 and TRBJ2-3, with TRBD2 as a possible D gene (6 bases). Germline V gene lookup returns CDR1 SEHNR and CDR2 FQNEAQ (reference sequence). The CDR3 totals 15 residues. The germline V and J ends were trimmed by 5 bases and 2 bases, with 14 bases remaining between them. The CDR3: CASSHAGNPTDTQYF. In DNA, the CDR3 is TGTGCCAGCAGCCACGCGGGGAACCCCACAGATACGCAGTATTTT.

This clonotype was counted between two and nine times. The genes are TRBV12-5 and TRBJ2-3, with D possibly being TRBD2 (6 bases). V shed 7 bases and J shed 15 bases, with 20 bases lying between them. CDR3 length: 12 residues. The germline V gene encodes CDR1 LGHNT and CDR2 FRNRAP. CDR3 amino acids: CASARDDGTPYF. In DNA form, the CDR3 reads TGTGCTAGTGCCAGAGATGACGGGACTCCCTATTTT.

This clonotype has just a few counts. The V and J genes are TRBV5-1 and TRBJ1-1; TRBD1 matches at 12 bases. CDR3 length equals 15 residues. J lost 9 bases, V lost 4 bases, and 10 bases had no gene match. Germline V gives CDR1 SGHRS, CDR2 YFSETQ. CDR3: CASSPGTGGTQQAFF. The DNA for the CDR3 is TGCGCCAGCAGCCCCGGGACAGGGGGCACCCAACAAGCTTTCTTT.

This chain joins TRBV7-2 and TRBJ2-3; TRBD2 aligns across 7 bases. Trimming cost V 4 bases and J 0 bases; bases outside gene matches: 16. This CDR3 contains 19 residues. Germline assignment: CDR1 SGHTA and CDR2 FQGNSA. CDR3: CASSSYHHGLVPSTDTQYF. The CDR3, as DNA: TGTGCCAGCAGCTCCTACCACCACGGACTAGTCCCTAGCACAGATACGCAGTATTTT.

This clonotype appeared a few times. The CDR3: CASSYRLAGSYEQYF. CDR3 coding DNA: TGTGCCAGCAGCTACAGACTAGCGGGGTCCTACGAGCAGTACTTC. The chain recombines TRBV13 with TRBJ2-7; 11 bases are shared with TRBD2. The germline V gene has CDR1 PRHDT and CDR2 FYEKMQ (reference sequence). Trimming at V came to 4 bases and at J to 1 base, leaving 3 bases not matched to a gene. The CDR3 extends over 15 amino acids.

The V and J genes are TRBV27 and TRBJ2-3; D tentatively fits TRBD1 or TRBD2 (5 bases each). CDR1 MNHEY and CDR2 SMNVEV come from the germline V gene (reference sequence). Trimming shortened V by 6 bases and J by 0 bases, and 13 bases separated the two germline ends. The CDR3 loop spans 15 amino acids. The CDR3 coding sequence is TGTGCCAGCAGCTGGGCGAGGGGTAGCACAGATACGCAGTATTTT. This encodes CASSWARGSTDTQYF.

This clonotype showed up just a few times. V gene TRBV9 combines with J gene TRBJ2-1; 8 bases map to TRBD2. Looked up from germline, CDR1 is SGDLS and CDR2 is YYNGEE. The CDR3 length is 20 residues. V gave up 0 bases and J gave up 0 bases; unmatched junction bases: 14. CDR3 bases: TGTGCCAGCAGCGTAGGGGCCGCGGCGGGGGGTCGGAGCTCCTACAATGAGCAGTTCTTC. Its translation: CASSVGAAAGGRSSYNEQFF.